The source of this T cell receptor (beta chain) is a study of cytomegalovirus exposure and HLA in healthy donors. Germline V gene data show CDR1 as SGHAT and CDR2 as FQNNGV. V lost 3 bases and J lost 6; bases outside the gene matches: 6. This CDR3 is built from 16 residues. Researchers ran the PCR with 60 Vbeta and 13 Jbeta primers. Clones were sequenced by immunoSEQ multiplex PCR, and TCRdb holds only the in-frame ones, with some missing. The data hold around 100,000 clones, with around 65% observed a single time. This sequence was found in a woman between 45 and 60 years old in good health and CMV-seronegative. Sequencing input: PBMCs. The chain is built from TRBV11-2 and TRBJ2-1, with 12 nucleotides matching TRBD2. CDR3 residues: CASSLRTSGAGNEQFF. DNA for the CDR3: TGTGCCAGCAGCTTGAGGACTAGCGGGGCCGGCAATGAGCAGTTCTTC.